The 21 T cell receptor beta chains below come from one sample, sequenced in a study of T cells expressing NK-cell markers. Following a re-call of the 5' RACE reads, TCRdb has one entry per CDR3 protein and lacks DNA. The sample table includes roughly 180,000 distinct CDR3 sequences. Input material: blood T cells: a sorted CD56 or NKG2C T cell subset, CD4+ or CD8+ T cells, or bulk PBMC T cells (not recorded which). The receptors derive from a woman between 18 and 69 years old in good health.

V and J are TRBV5-5 and TRBJ2-2; checking the TCRdb D call of TRBD1 is not possible without DNA. The CDR3 runs to 15 residues. Germline-derived CDR1 and CDR2 are SGHKS and YYEKEE (reference sequence). The CDR3 loop is CASSFRDTATGELFF. Using reference TRBV5-5 and TRBJ2-2 for the parts outside the CDR3, the full variable domain is DAGVTQSPTHLIKTRGQQVTLRCSPISGHKSVSWYQQVLGQGPQFIFQYYEKEERGRGNFPDRFSARQFPNYSSELNVNALLLGDSALYLCASSFRDTATGELFFGEGSRLTVL.

The chain joins TRBV5-1 to TRBJ2-1; no DNA is available, so the TRBD1 call from TCRdb remains unchecked. Germline V gene data show CDR1 as SGHRS and CDR2 as YFSETQ. The length of the CDR3 is 14 residues. The CDR3 here is CASRSGQYNNEQFF.

The J gene is TRBJ1-2, the V gene TRBV12-3 or TRBV12-4; the D call of TRBD1 rests on TCRdb alone, since no DNA is present to check it. This CDR3 comprises 15 residues. The CDR3 here is CASSLSGGGNYGYTF.

The chain links TRBV18 to TRBJ1-3. Per germline, CDR1 KGHSH and CDR2 LQKENI. This CDR3 spans 16 amino acids. The CDR3 loop reads CASSDDVGFSGNTIYF.

CDR3 amino acids: CSVASGGTSYEQYF. This chain uses TRBV29-1 with TRBJ2-7. CDR3 size: 14 residues. The germline V gene encodes CDR1 SQVTM and CDR2 ANQGSEA.

The chain has TRBV12-3 or TRBV12-4 and TRBJ1-2; TCRdb selects TRBD1, and the lack of DNA leaves this call unchecked. There are 13 residues in the CDR3. The CDR3: CASTPSGNYGYTF.

The chain combines TRBV3-1 with TRBJ2-3; TCRdb's D call, TRBD2, is unchecked because there is no DNA. Germline V gene data show CDR1 as LGHDT and CDR2 as YNNKEL (reference sequence). This CDR3 has 17 residues. The chain's CDR3 is CASSQFRTSGRGNTQYF.

The CDR3 here is CASSGKGLAGAPSETQYF. V and J are TRBV9 and TRBJ2-5; TCRdb's D gene call, TRBD2, goes unchecked for lack of DNA. The CDR3 is made up of 18 amino acids. The germline CDR1 and CDR2 sequences are SGDLS and YYNGEE.

The V gene is TRBV20-1, the J gene TRBJ2-1; the TCRdb D gene call, TRBD1, has no DNA to confirm it. Germline loops: CDR1 DFQATT, CDR2 SNEGSKA (reference sequence). The CDR3 is 15 amino acids. CDR3 in amino acids: CSAGAPGQGIREQFF.

The chain links TRBV19 to TRBJ2-4; TCRdb proposes TRBD1, but this gene call is untestable without DNA. Germline V gene lookup returns CDR1 LNHDA and CDR2 SQIVND (reference sequence). The CDR3 sequence is 12 residues long. This chain's CDR3 is CASGTGDGIQYF.

The chain is built from TRBV12-3 or TRBV12-4 and TRBJ1-1. CDR3 length equals 15 residues. CDR3 residues: CASRWRDVGNTEAFF.

The chain couples TRBV7-9 to TRBJ2-2; the D call from TCRdb, TRBD1, cannot be confirmed without DNA. CDR3 length equals 16 residues. Germline V CDR1 and CDR2: SEHNR, FQNEAQ (reference sequence). CDR3 region: CASSLARTGGTGELFF.

V is TRBV11-1 and J is TRBJ1-6; the TCRdb D gene call, TRBD1, has no DNA to confirm it. Germline V lookup: CDR1 SGHAT, CDR2 FQDESV (reference sequence). This CDR3 comprises 18 residues. The CDR3 spells CASSPIQKQAGWGSPLHF.

CDR3 residues: CSASGTQGDTQYF. V gene TRBV29-1 combines with J gene TRBJ2-3; TCRdb names TRBD1, which stays unverified in the absence of DNA. Germline V gene lookup returns CDR1 SQVTM and CDR2 ANQGSEA. The CDR3 has 13 amino acids.

The CDR3 protein is CASSRDVFLYNEQFF. The chain joins TRBV5-1 to TRBJ2-1. Germline V gene sequence: CDR1 SGHRS, CDR2 YFSETQ. The CDR3 has 15 residues.

The CDR3 loop is CSAPPRQRGPQYF. This chain joins TRBV20-1 and TRBJ2-5; TCRdb's D call of TRBD1 is untestable without DNA. CDR3 length: 13 amino acids. CDR1 is DFQATT and CDR2 is SNEGSKA in the germline V gene (reference sequence).

The chain carries TRBV10-3 and TRBJ1-3. CDR1 ENHRY and CDR2 SYGVKD come from the germline V gene. The CDR3 sequence is 15 residues long. The CDR3 reads CAISDSGTSGNTIYF.

The chain couples TRBV28 to TRBJ2-1; the D call of TRBD1 rests on TCRdb alone, since no DNA is present to check it. Germline CDR1 and CDR2: MDHEN and SYDVKM. CDR3 length: 14 amino acids. The CDR3 region is CASRQGSTNNEQFF.

The chain recombines TRBV4-2 with TRBJ2-2; as DNA is missing, the TRBD1 call by TCRdb cannot be tested. This CDR3 is 14 amino acids long. Germline V CDR1 and CDR2: LGHNA, YNFKEQ. CDR3 in amino acids: CASSPGGARGELFF.

The chain couples TRBV20-1 to TRBJ2-2; absent DNA, TCRdb's TRBD2 call cannot be checked. Germline V lookup: CDR1 DFQATT, CDR2 SNEGSKA (reference sequence). This CDR3 has 15 amino acids. CDR3: CSASSGSMDTGELFF.

The chain couples TRBV5-1 to TRBJ2-5; lacking DNA, the TRBD1 call made by TCRdb goes unchecked. The germline V gene has CDR1 SGHRS and CDR2 YFSETQ. CDR3 size: 15 residues. The chain's CDR3 is CASLPQGGGQETQYF.